Given below is one TCR beta chain in context. Its antigen specificity is not known. Base qualities were left out, and no much larger clone turns up one base away. From the germline V gene, CDR1 is MGHDK and CDR2 is SYGVNS. There are 13 amino acids in the CDR3, from cysteine to phenylalanine inclusive. Only the CDR3 part of the read is kept: 39 bases, read in frame from the first base. This specimen belongs to a study of beta chain features in type 1 diabetes (dated by TCRdb to between 2017 and 2018). Looking at the study overall: Patients and healthy donors did not differ in mean age, gender distribution, total cell number or subset yield. Across all samples, some 99 million sorted cells were examined, and cell number per subset correlated strongly with RNA yield. Naive and central memory subsets were obtained from all 30 or so donors, but regulatory and stem cell-like memory subsets were isolated from only 8 patients and roughly 8 healthy donors. In the study, recently diagnosed type 1 diabetes patients and matched healthy donors were compared on the TCRB repertoires of their sorted circulating CD4+ T cell subsets. The research as a whole found: Shorter templates might have been favored by PCR, but patient and control samples were amplified and corrected together, so both groups would have been affected equally by any skew. A moderate but significant shortening of TCRB CDR3 length was observed in type 1 diabetes patients in all four CD4+ subsets. Because cDNA was sequenced instead of genomic DNA, highly expressing activated cells could be over-represented, though the groups showed no difference in activation or CD3 levels. Fewer insertions and more nucleotide deletions at VDJ recombination sites were observed in patients with type 1 diabetes, implying thymic rearrangement abnormalities. Because the HLA sub-analyses included only small numbers of individuals, any influence of HLA type on TCRB rearrangement was left unresolved. The naive, central memory and regulatory TCRB repertoires appeared to resemble one another more closely among patients than among healthy donors.

The entire isolated RNA was reverse transcribed using the High Capacity cDNA Reverse Transcription Kit, and thus expressed TCRB transcripts were sequenced. Deep immunoSEQ sequencing was applied to naive, central memory and regulatory T cell samples, giving an average of about 3.8 million total reads per sample. Sorted cells were lysed in RLT buffer and RNA was extracted with DNase-treated RNeasy Micro or Mini kits, depending on cell number. To prevent cross-contamination, every cell subset was processed on its own, while patient and healthy donor samples were processed together. TCRB sequences were amplified from cDNA with the immunoSEQ multiplex PCR, producing 87-bp fragments spanning the CDR3 region. Sequencing of the amplicons was done on the Illumina HiSeq platform. For the original study's pipeline: Synthetic template baselines were used to correct PCR bias computationally, reads within Hamming distance 2 were collapsed together, and singletons that could not be merged were discarded. Reads were aligned to IMGT to assign V, D and J genes, CDR3 length, and insertions or deletions at six rearrangement sites. Clonotype counts were normalized to sorted cell number within each subset before computing true diversity and Gini coefficients with the tcR R package. Repertoire sharing was quantified using the overlap coefficient calculated on TCRB nucleotide sequences. As a proxy for the pre-selection repertoire, out-of-frame TCRB sequences from naive cells were analyzed. As stored in TCRdb, this immuneACCESS dataset retains in-frame rearrangements with V and J assigned. A fraction of the clones does not appear; measured against another copy, unresolved V genes explain less than half of the discrepancy, and the remainder lacks a known reason. For V, J and clone size, that table is used; D and trimming come from the DNA. In all, the sample holds 600,000 to 700,000 clones, and 9.5% to 15% of those were seen once. The ten largest clones take up roughly 0.11% of the sample.

Each donor gave one peripheral blood draw, averaging about 120 mL, which was collected into heparinised tubes. A BD FACSAria II was used to sort naive, central memory, regulatory and stem cell-like memory CD4+ T cells with a panel that included CD45RO, CCR7, CD25, CD127, CD95 and CD27. Every sorted population had a purity above 95%. PBMCs were isolated right away by Lymphoprep density gradient centrifugation and were stained directly, without culture. To minimize batch effects, samples were stained and sorted in pairs, one healthy donor with one patient per experiment. The sequence came from a man under 40 with type 1 diabetes. The rearrangement joined TRBV25-1 to TRBJ2-5; 6 matching bases give a weak D call of TRBD1. The J call may be mistaken, given a closer DNA end match to TRBJ2-7. Specimen: naive CD4+ T cells from blood. Taken with the paper, the label for cell subset or site translates to: true naive CD4+ T cells. The base sequence is TGTGCCAGCGCCCCACAGGGTCCCTACGAGCAGTACTTC. This sequence encodes CASAPQGPYEQYF.